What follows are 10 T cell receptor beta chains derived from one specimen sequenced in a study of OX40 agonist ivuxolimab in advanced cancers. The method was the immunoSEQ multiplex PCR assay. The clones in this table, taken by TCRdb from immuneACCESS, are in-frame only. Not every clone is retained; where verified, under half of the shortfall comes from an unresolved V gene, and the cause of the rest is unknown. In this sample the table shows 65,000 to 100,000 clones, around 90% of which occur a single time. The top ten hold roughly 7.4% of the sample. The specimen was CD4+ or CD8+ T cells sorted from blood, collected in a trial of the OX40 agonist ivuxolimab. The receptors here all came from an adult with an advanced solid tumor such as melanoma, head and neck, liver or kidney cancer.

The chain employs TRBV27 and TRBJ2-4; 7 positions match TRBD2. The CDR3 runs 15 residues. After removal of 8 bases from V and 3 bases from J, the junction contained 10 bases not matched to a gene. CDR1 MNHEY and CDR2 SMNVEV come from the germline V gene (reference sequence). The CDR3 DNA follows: TGTGCCAGCCGTCCCGGGAGGATGGTCAAAAACATTCAGTACTTC. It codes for CASRPGRMVKNIQYF.

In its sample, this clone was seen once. DNA of the CDR3: TGCGCCAGCAGCTTTTACGGGAGGGCTGGCACAGATACGCAGTATTTT. This gives the protein CASSFYGRAGTDTQYF. The chain links TRBV5-1 to TRBJ2-3, with TRBD2 identical over 8 bases. The CDR3 runs 16 residues. V lost 2 bases, J lost 1 base, and 6 bases stayed unmatched. Germline V gives CDR1 SGHRS, CDR2 YFSETQ.

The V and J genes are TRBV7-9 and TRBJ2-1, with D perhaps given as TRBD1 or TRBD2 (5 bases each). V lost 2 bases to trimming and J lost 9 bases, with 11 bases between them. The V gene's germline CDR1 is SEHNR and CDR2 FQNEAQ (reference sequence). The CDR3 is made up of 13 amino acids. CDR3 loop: CASSLRGDGEQFF. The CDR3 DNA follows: TGTGCCAGCAGCTTACGAGGGGACGGTGAGCAGTTCTTC.

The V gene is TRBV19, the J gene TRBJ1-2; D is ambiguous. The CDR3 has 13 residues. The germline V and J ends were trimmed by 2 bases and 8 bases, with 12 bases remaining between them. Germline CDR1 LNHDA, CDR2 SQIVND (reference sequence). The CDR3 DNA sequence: TGTGCCAGTAGTATAACGGGCACGAGGGGCTACACCTTC. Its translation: CASSITGTRGYTF.

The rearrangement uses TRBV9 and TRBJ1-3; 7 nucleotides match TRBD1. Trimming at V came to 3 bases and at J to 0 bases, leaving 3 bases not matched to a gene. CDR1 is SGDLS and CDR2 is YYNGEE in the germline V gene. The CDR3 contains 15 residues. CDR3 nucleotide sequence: TGTGCCAGCAGCGGGACAGGCAACTCTGGAAACACCATATATTTT. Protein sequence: CASSGTGNSGNTIYF.

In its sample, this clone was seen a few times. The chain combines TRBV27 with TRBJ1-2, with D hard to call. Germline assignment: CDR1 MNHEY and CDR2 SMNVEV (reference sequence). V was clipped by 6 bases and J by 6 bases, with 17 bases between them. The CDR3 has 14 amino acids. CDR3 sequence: CASRPSEFTDGYTF. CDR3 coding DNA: TGTGCCAGCAGACCCAGCGAGTTTACGGATGGCTACACCTTC.

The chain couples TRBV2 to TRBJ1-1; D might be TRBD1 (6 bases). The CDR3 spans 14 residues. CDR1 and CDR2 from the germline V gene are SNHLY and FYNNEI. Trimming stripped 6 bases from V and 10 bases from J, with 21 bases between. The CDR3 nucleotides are TGTGCCAGCAGAGGACAGCGTGTTAGAGTAGGAGCTTTCTTT. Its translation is CASRGQRVRVGAFF.

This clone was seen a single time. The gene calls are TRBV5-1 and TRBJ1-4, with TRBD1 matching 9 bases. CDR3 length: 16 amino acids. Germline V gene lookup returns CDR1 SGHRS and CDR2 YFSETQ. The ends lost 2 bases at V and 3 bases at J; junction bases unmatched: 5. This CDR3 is CASSFTGGVANEKLFF. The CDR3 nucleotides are TGCGCCAGCAGCTTCACAGGGGGCGTAGCTAATGAAAAACTGTTTTTT.

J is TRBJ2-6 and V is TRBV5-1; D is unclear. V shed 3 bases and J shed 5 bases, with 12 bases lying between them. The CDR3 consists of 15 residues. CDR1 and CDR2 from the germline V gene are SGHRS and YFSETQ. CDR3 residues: CASSSGRQRANVLTF. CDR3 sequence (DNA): TGCGCCAGCAGCTCCGGACGGCAGCGGGCCAACGTCCTGACTTTC.

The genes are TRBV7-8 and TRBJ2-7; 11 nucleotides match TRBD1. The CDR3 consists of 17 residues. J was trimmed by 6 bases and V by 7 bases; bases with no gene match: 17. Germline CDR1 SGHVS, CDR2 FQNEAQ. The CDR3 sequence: CASNHNDPGTGGREQYF. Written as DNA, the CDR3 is TGTGCCAGCAACCATAACGACCCCGGGACAGGGGGACGCGAGCAGTACTTC.